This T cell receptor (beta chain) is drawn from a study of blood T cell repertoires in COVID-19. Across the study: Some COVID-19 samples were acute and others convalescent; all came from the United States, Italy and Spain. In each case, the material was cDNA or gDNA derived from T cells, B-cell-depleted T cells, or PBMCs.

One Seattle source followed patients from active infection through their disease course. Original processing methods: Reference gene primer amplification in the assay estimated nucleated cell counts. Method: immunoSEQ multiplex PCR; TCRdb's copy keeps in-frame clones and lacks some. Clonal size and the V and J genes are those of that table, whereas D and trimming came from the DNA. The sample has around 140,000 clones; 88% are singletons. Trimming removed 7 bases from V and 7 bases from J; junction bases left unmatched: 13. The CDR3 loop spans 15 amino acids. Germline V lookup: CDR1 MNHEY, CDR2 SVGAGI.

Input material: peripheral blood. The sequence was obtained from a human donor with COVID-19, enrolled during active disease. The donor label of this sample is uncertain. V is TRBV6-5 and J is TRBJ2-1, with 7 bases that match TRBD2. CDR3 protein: CASTDAAGVRNEQFF. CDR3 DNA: TGTGCCAGCACCGACGCGGCGGGGGTCCGAAATGAGCAGTTCTTC.